The 4 T cell receptor beta chains below all came from one sample that was sequenced in a study of T cells in women clearing cervical HPV infection. Some clones are missing from TCRdb's copy, which holds only in-frame ones; the method was immunoSEQ multiplex PCR. There are tens of thousands of clones in the sample, with about 6.1% held by the top ten. Sequenced input: blood buffy coat. These receptors were taken from a woman between 18 and 75 years old with a cervical HPV16 infection that either progressed to CIN3+ or cleared (not recorded which).

Of note for this clone: Read data end 3 residues before the CDR3 end; the end is taken from the germline J gene. V and J are TRBV4-1 and TRBJ2-5, with TRBD1 matching over 8 bases. The CDR3 runs 14 residues. With 8 bases clipped from V and 2 bases from J, the junction kept 7 bases outside the gene matches. From germline, CDR1 is MGHRA and CDR2 YSYEKL. The part of the CDR3 DNA that was read is TGCGCCAGCCGTCCCGGGACAGGTCAAGAGACC. It specifies CASRPGTGQET. The full CDR3 protein reads CASRPGTGQETQYF.

Note on this clone: The read falls 3 residues short of the CDR3 end, and the missing part is taken from the germline J gene. The chain employs TRBV4-2 and TRBJ2-7; tentatively, D is TRBD2 (6 bases). The V gene lost 0 bases and the J gene lost 0 bases, with 9 bases spanning the gap. Germline assignment: CDR1 LGHNA and CDR2 YNFKEQ. The CDR3 extends over 15 amino acids. CDR3 in amino acids: CASSQEAGSSYEQYF. The covered CDR3 bases are TGTGCCAGCAGCCAAGAGGCGGGAAGCTCCTACGAG.

To note about this clone: The CDR3 end falls 3 residues outside the read, so it is completed with the germline J gene. The chain couples TRBV4-1 to TRBJ2-1; D ambiguous. Per germline, CDR1 MGHRA and CDR2 YSYEKL. Trimming removed 1 base at V and 2 bases at J, with 6 bases between. The CDR3 sequence is 14 residues long. This chain's CDR3 is CASSQGGTYNEQFF. The CDR3 DNA, read in part, is TGCGCCAGCAGCCAAGGCGGTACCTACAATGAG.

In regard to this clone: The read stops 3 residues short of the end of the CDR3; the missing end is completed from the germline J gene. V usage is TRBV5-1 and J usage is TRBJ2-7, with D uncertain. Trimming removed 5 bases at V and 6 bases at J, with 18 bases between. The length of the CDR3 is 14 residues. CDR1 is SGHRS, CDR2 YFSETQ, per germline. The DNA read from the CDR3 is TGCGCCAGCAGGGAACGGGTAACCTATGCCGAG. Its translation: CASRERVTYAE. The whole CDR3 sequence reads CASRERVTYAEQYF.